Reported below is one T cell receptor (beta chain). The sample belongs to a study of CD8+ T cells in alopecia areata. Sample treatment: oral pan-JAK inhibitor, 5-10 mg twice daily. The sorting of PBMCs gave CD4+ and CD8+ T cells. As the sequencing template, cDNA was produced by extracting RNA and reverse transcribing it. Only in-frame clones appear in the TCRdb table, and some are missing; sequencing was by immunoSEQ multiplex PCR. The table shows about 190,000 clones, with 60% occurring only once. V lost 5 bases, J lost 9 bases, and 13 bases lay in between. This CDR3 comprises 12 residues. The germline CDR1 and CDR2 sequences are MNHNS and SASEGT.

The receptor's source is a human donor with alopecia areata. The J gene is TRBJ1-1, the V gene TRBV6-1, with D maybe TRBD1 (5 bases). The sequenced sample was CD4+ T cells sorted from blood, obtained at week 24, from a patient treated with tofacitinib. Here the CDR3 reads CASSLGVIQAFF. The DNA for the CDR3 is TGTGCCAGCAGTTTAGGGGTTATACAAGCTTTCTTT.